This TCR beta chain was captured in a study of cytomegalovirus exposure and HLA in healthy donors (dated by TCRdb to 2016 to 2017). General notes on the study: According to an earlier analysis of 587 of the donors, 150 million to 200 million T cells yielded 95 million to 140 million unique TCR beta sequences and around 300 Gb of sequence data. In a later analysis, previously published TCR beta repertoires from 600 to 850 donors were re-analyzed and high-resolution HLA genotyping was added so that TCR occurrence patterns could be studied. Among about 410 genotyped donors of the cohort, an average of around 250,000 unique TCR beta nucleotide sequences was sequenced per donor, of which approximately 19% were non-productive. In addition to the first cohort of about 650 subjects, a separate validation cohort of approximately 110 different subjects was used. Rather than using new phenotypic data, the later analysis identified candidate immune exposures from TCR beta sequences and from how often those sequences occurred across donors. The study combined high-throughput TCR immunosequencing, statistical association of individual TCRs with disease status, and machine learning to predict cytomegalovirus infection status. A later genetic analysis used genome-wide SNP genotypes for about 60% of the roughly 700 donors, treating that subset as a discovery cohort. To decide whether each TCR beta V gene segment behaved as functional or pseudogenic, an earlier analysis of nearly 600 of the donors relied on high-throughput TCR beta sequencing. An early release that covered approximately 600 HLA-typed donors contained 250 to 350 gigabases of sequencing data and 85 million to 100 million unique TCR sequences. Both class I and class II loci were covered by HLA typing, at four-digit resolution. The number of typed donors differed by locus: roughly 620-640 for A, B, C, DRB1 and DQB1; approximately 520 for DQA1; 606 for DPA1; and about 450 for DPB1. The study aimed to test whether cataloging public T cell receptors could reveal signatures of past pathogen exposure. Among the approximately 400 genotyped donors, about 83% belonged to the genetic ancestry cluster associated with self-reported Caucasian donors. Donor age, sex, ethnicity and CMV serostatus were compiled together with the repertoire data. Because of strong linkage in the cohort, 5 or 6 DR-DQ haplotypes were treated as single units for association and clustering. The study profiled the T cell repertoires of approximately 700 subjects by immunosequencing and related them to cytomegalovirus serostatus. All discovery cohort repertoires had been generated using a single sequencing platform.

Summary of the overall study and its limitations: The presence/absence analyses assumed that sequencing depth was roughly uniform across donors, and that assumption may not be true. A further reported finding was that TCR beta sequences accurately predicted the HLA-A and HLA-B alleles for most subjects in the first cohort. In an earlier analysis of 587 of the donors, most TCR beta V segments appeared in productive rearrangements about 87% or about 30% of the time, broadly matching IMGT annotations. A later genetic analysis reported fewer N-insertions in productive TCRs among donors in an Asian-associated ancestry cluster than the roughly 620-donor mean. According to a later analysis, most CMV-associated TCR beta chains appeared to be HLA-restricted, and the HLA associations seemed to be driven largely by CMV exposure. Only TCR beta chains were sequenced in this cohort, and the absence of alpha or paired-chain data limited detectable features. The earlier analysis of approximately 560 of the donors excluded 15 to 20 rarely observed V segments, including chromosome 9 orphons, because counts were too low. Most TCR sequences were seen in very few donors, while some public TCRs were found in many individuals. Strong co-occurrence of HLA alleles, especially DR and DQ, made assigning TCR associations to individual alleles difficult. Because the 87-base-pair reads could not distinguish some IMGT-functional V segments, including TRBV6-2 and TRBV6-3, those segments were excluded. The classifier was reported to diagnose cytomegalovirus status with high specificity and sensitivity in both the original and validation cohorts. The study gave a list of roughly 150 TCR beta chains associated with cytomegalovirus. CMV serostatus was the only immune exposure information available for the cohort. In a later analysis, the rate of TCR association differed among HLA loci, with DRB1 alleles having the most associated TCRs and HLA-C alleles having the fewest. According to a later analysis, parvovirus B19, influenza, CMV and Epstein-Barr virus appeared linked to several top co-occurrence clusters. In a later genetic analysis, a missense DCLRE1C variant was associated with V-gene and J-gene trimming of TCR beta chains, and the association was replicated in an independent cohort. A later analysis associated about 17,000 TCR beta sequences with specific HLA alleles at a false discovery rate of 0.05. A group of highly shared sequence variants was considered likely to be a technical artifact of the sequencing pipeline. Compared with equally common non-associated chains, HLA-associated TCR beta chains in a later analysis were more clonally expanded and had lower generation probabilities. Because HLA typing was missing for some donors at each locus, association tests included only the typed subset. The authors suggested that the approach could potentially be generalized to other disease states and immunological phenotypes. Correlated functional status among segregating V segments might reflect linkage disequilibrium, but an unknown experimental factor could not be ruled out. In vitro tests confirmed that a few of the cytomegalovirus-associated TCR beta chains recognize cytomegalovirus antigens.

The V end loses 4 bases and the J end loses 3 bases, and a stretch of 16 bases separates them. The CDR3 starts with the cysteine, ends with the phenylalanine, and has 15 residues. Only the CDR3 DNA stays, 45 bases, in frame from base 1. The germline V gene provides CDR1 MNHNS and CDR2 SASEGT. Libraries came from the immunoSEQ multiplex PCR assay. For the multiplex PCR, a mixture combining 60 forward primers for TCR Vbeta segments and 13 reverse primers for TCR Jbeta segments was used. A multiplex PCR assay on genomic DNA amplified the CDR3 region of rearranged TCR beta genes. Amplified TCR beta libraries were sequenced as 87-base-pair reads on the Illumina HiSeq System. The authors' pipeline ran thus. A later analysis tallied about 77 million unique TCR beta chains across the 666 repertoires, and approximately 11 million of those chains were shared by two or more donors. To remove PCR and sequencing errors, raw reads were error-corrected and collapsed into unique sequences using a nearest-neighbor algorithm that merged closely related sequences. CDR3 sequences were aligned to IMGT reference sequences to assign V, D and J gene segments. For a sequence to be retained, at least a six-nucleotide match to both a V gene segment and a J gene segment was required. A rearrangement counted as productive if the CDR3 had no stop codons and remained in frame with V and J, and every other rearrangement counted as non-productive. Following IMGT convention, CDR3 was defined as the stretch from the second conserved V-encoded cysteine to the conserved J-encoded phenylalanine. Sequences without an unambiguous match to a single V gene segment were excluded from the earlier analysis of about 600 of the donors. In an earlier analysis of about 590 of the donors, a V segment was called functional when productive rearrangements were above 56.7%, and segregating when the standard deviation between donors exceeded 5%. A statistical classification framework was built for diagnosing cytomegalovirus status from the catalog of TCR beta chain sequences. V and J gene assignment, in a later analysis, came from comparing TCR nucleotide sequences with IMGT/GENE-DB human TR gene sequences. In a later analysis, CDR3 sequences and most-parsimonious VDJ recombination scenarios were assigned using the TCRdist pipeline. In a later analysis, each TCR beta chain was defined by its CDR3 amino acid sequence together with its V-gene family, and reads without a unique V-gene family were excluded. As a way to deal with suspected cross-contamination and a sequencing artifact, a later analysis dropped roughly 600 nucleotide sequences that were highly shared and had low generation probability. A later analysis calculated a clonal expansion index for each public chain from normalized within-repertoire ranks of inferred template counts. Generation probabilities in a later analysis came from a VDJ recombination model fitted to out-of-frame rearrangements, and those results were checked against IGoR. In a later analysis, hypergeometric tests were used to score TCR-TCR, TCR-HLA and TCR-CMV co-occurrence, with a repertoire-size bias correction applied to TCR pairs. A later analysis estimated false discovery rates by permuting HLA or CMV assignments 20 times. In a later analysis, co-occurring TCRs were grouped using DBSCAN, and TCRdist sequence similarity was added for clustering within HLA-allele-positive subsets. Repertoires with fewer than 30,000 or more than 120,000 public chains were left out of co-occurrence clustering, as were about 5 repertoires with anomalous nucleotide sharing. TCRdb mirrors the immuneACCESS table, restricted to in-frame sequences. Some clones are absent from its copies; in checked studies, under half trace to an unresolved V gene, and the reason for the others is unknown. V and J calls and clone size follow that table, whereas D and trimming were derived from the DNA. In this sample the table shows 200,000 or so clones, around 82% of which occur a single time. Approximately 0.26% of the sample goes to the ten largest clones.

Points on this clone: There is no known antigen for this receptor. No per-base quality is available; no much larger clone lies one base away.

The cohort was made up of approximately 670 healthy bone marrow donors. At the time of sampling, all cohort members were nominally healthy, though unrecorded immune exposures were likely present. The donor tested CMV seronegative and was one of the 352 seronegative cohort members. Each donor provided a peripheral blood sample, and peripheral blood mononuclear cells were used for TCR beta sequencing. The Qiagen DNeasy Blood Extraction Kit was used to extract genomic DNA from the blood cell samples. The V and J segments used are TRBV6-1 and TRBJ2-7; tentative D gene TRBD1, with 6 bases matching. Sequencing used PBMCs. The sequence came from a boy under 18 in good health and CMV-seronegative. The CDR3 region has the sequence CASSARDKIVYEQYF. The sequenced DNA is TGTGCCAGCAGTGCCCGGGACAAGATAGTCTACGAGCAGTACTTC.